Each of the 14 T cell receptor beta chains below was sequenced from the same sample in a study of metastatic and nonmetastatic thyroid tumors. All patients reached thyroid surgery having received no treatment beforehand. Through MiXCR, TCRdb re-clonotyped the PCR reads. The table records approximately 4,500 clones, 34% of them present only once. The material sequenced was adjacent normal tissue. The receptor source for this set is a male donor with papillary thyroid cancer or a benign thyroid nodule (not recorded which). Some clones in this sample may be carry-over from other donors' samples.

V usage is TRBV20-1 and J usage is TRBJ1-6; TRBD1 matches at 7 bases. V trimming: 4 bases; J trimming: 2 bases; junction bases outside the gene matches: 5. Germline CDR1 DFQATT, CDR2 SNEGSKA (reference sequence). The CDR3 runs to 15 residues. CDR3 DNA sequence: TGCAGTGCTACACCGGGACAGCCCTATAATTCACCCCTCCACTTT. Translation gives CSATPGQPYNSPLHF.

In its sample, this clone was seen a few times. The chain recombines TRBV6-1 with TRBJ1-2; the D gene is possibly TRBD1 (5 bases). Deletions cut 5 bases from V and 7 bases from J, with 14 bases between. The CDR3 is 13 amino acids. Germline V gene sequence: CDR1 MNHNS, CDR2 SASEGT. CDR3 in DNA: TGTGCCAGCAGTCTCTCTTGGGGCCGTGGCTACACCTTC. Protein: CASSLSWGRGYTF.

Details on this clone: This same CDR3 is encoded by further DNA sequences in the sample. The V gene is TRBV25-1, the J gene TRBJ2-1; TRBD2 might be the D (5 bases). Germline V gene data show CDR1 as MGHDK and CDR2 as SYGVNS. This CDR3 spans 13 amino acids. The V end lost 5 bases, the J end lost 3 bases, and 8 bases lay between the germline ends. The CDR3 reads CASSRAGYNEQFF. The CDR3 DNA reads as TGTGCCAGCAGTCGGGCGGGCTACAATGAGCAGTTCTTC.

This clone has a handful of counts. The chain recombines TRBV12-3 or TRBV12-4 with TRBJ1-4; D gene ambiguous. Trimming took 2 bases from V and 5 from J, leaving 6 bases between them. This CDR3 comprises 13 residues. CDR3 DNA sequence: TGTGCCAGCAGTTTAAAAAGGAATGAAAAACTGTTTTTT. It yields the protein CASSLKRNEKLFF.

This clone rates as large (0.1 to 1%). The genes are TRBV30 and TRBJ2-7; D gene unclear. In germline, CDR1 is GTSNPN, CDR2 SVGIG (reference sequence). The CDR3 consists of 11 residues. V gave up 4 bases and J gave up 3 bases, with 7 bases separating them. The CDR3 DNA is TGTGCCTGGACCAAGGGCTACGAGCAGTACTTC. Protein sequence: CAWTKGYEQYF.

The J gene is TRBJ2-5, the V gene TRBV11-2, with 7 bases matching TRBD2. Germline V gene data show CDR1 as SGHAT and CDR2 as FQNNGV. The CDR3 sequence is 16 residues long. The V segment lost 5 bases and the J segment 5 bases; nucleotides outside the gene matches: 14. CDR3 in amino acids: CASSPRRGLGGETQYF. CDR3 DNA sequence: TGTGCCAGCAGCCCGCGTCGTGGTTTGGGGGGGGAGACCCAGTACTTC. Full variable domain (outside the CDR3, taken from reference TRBV11-2 and TRBJ2-5): EAGVAQSPRYKIIEKRQSVAFWCNPISGHATLYWYQQILGQGPKLLIQFQNNGVVDDSQLPKDRFSAERLKGVDSTLKIQPAKLEDSAVYLCASSPRRGLGGETQYFGPGTRLLVL.

The chain joins TRBV6-2 or TRBV6-3 to TRBJ1-1, with unresolved D. V was cut by 0 bases and J by 1 base, with 3 bases left in between. The germline V gene has CDR1 MNHEY and CDR2 SVGEGT. The CDR3 contains 13 residues. As DNA, the CDR3 is TGTGCCAGCAGTTACTCGGAGAACACTGAAGCTTTCTTT. Amino acids: CASSYSENTEAFF.

By share, this clone counts as large. The chain carries TRBV20-1 and TRBJ2-7; D not resolved. V shed 0 bases and J shed 0 bases, with 9 bases lying between them. This CDR3 region has 14 residues. Per germline, CDR1 DFQATT and CDR2 SNEGSKA (reference sequence). The CDR3 sequence: CSARDRRISYEQYF. CDR3 coding DNA: TGCAGTGCTAGAGATAGGCGGATCTCCTACGAGCAGTACTTC.

The chain is built from TRBV11-1 and TRBJ1-5, with TRBD1 matching 11 bases. The CDR3 covers 17 residues. Germline CDR1 reads SGHAT; CDR2 reads FQDESV (reference sequence). With 5 bases clipped from V and 7 bases from J, the junction kept 13 bases outside the gene matches. The CDR3 reads CASSPERGQGVWQPQHF. The CDR3 region has the DNA TGTGCCAGCAGCCCCGAACGGGGACAGGGGGTTTGGCAGCCCCAGCATTTT.

In this sample, this clone turned up a few times. CDR3 bases: TGCAGCGCTGACCAGGGGGCTCCCTACAATGAGCAGTTCTTC. Amino acids: CSADQGAPYNEQFF. The rearrangement uses TRBV29-1 and TRBJ2-1; 8 bases line up with TRBD1. Germline V lookup: CDR1 SQVTM, CDR2 ANQGSEA. This CDR3 is 14 amino acids long. After removal of 7 bases from V and 2 bases from J, the junction contained 7 bases not matched to a gene.

The chain recombines TRBV29-1 with TRBJ2-3, with D uncertain. CDR3 length equals 17 residues. V lost 4 bases and J 0 bases, leaving 20 bases between the germline ends. Per the germline V gene, CDR1 is SQVTM and CDR2 is ANQGSEA. CDR3 DNA: TGCAGCGTTGTTGTGCCCGAAAACTGGGGTAGCACAGATACGCAGTATTTT. Residues: CSVVVPENWGSTDTQYF.

The table lists this clone with a few counts. The chain uses TRBV20-1 and TRBJ2-4, with 7 nucleotides matching TRBD2. Germline CDR1 and CDR2: DFQATT and SNEGSKA (reference sequence). V was clipped by 5 bases and J by 0 bases; unmatched bases: 10. The CDR3 consists of 16 residues. CDR3 nucleotide sequence: TGCAGTGCTGGGGGATTAGCGGGCCTAGCCAAAAACATTCAGTACTTC. Protein sequence: CSAGGLAGLAKNIQYF.

V is TRBV7-2 and J is TRBJ1-5; D call uncertain. Germline lookup yields CDR1 SGHTA and CDR2 FQGNSA. V lost 4 bases and J lost 4, with 11 bases in between. This CDR3 comprises 14 residues. CDR3 DNA: TGTGCCAGCAGCTCCTTTGAGATTAATCAGCCCCAGCATTTT. Its protein is CASSSFEINQPQHF. Variable domain in full (rest from reference TRBV7-2 and TRBJ1-5): GAGVSQSPSNKVTEKGKDVELRCDPISGHTALYWYRQSLGQGLEFLIYFQGNSAPDKSGLPSDRFSAERTGGSVSTLTIQRTQQEDSAVYLCASSSFEINQPQHFGDGTRLSIL.

The gene calls are TRBV7-3 and TRBJ1-2, with D tentatively TRBD1 (5 bases). Germline CDR1 reads SGHTA; CDR2 reads FQGTGA. Between the trimmed V and J ends, which lost 5 bases and 3 bases, there was a span of 19 bases. The CDR3 is 16 residues long. In DNA form, the CDR3 reads TGTGCCAGCAGCCTCCTTGGGGGGGGAGGAGACTATGGCTACACCTTC. Amino acids: CASSLLGGGGDYGYTF. Full variable domain (rest looked up from reference TRBV7-3 and TRBJ1-2): GAGVSQTPSNKVTEKGKYVELRCDPISGHTALYWYRQSLGQGPEFLIYFQGTGAADDSGLPNDRFFAVRPEGSVSTLKIQRTERGDSAVYLCASSLLGGGGDYGYTFGSGTRLTVV.